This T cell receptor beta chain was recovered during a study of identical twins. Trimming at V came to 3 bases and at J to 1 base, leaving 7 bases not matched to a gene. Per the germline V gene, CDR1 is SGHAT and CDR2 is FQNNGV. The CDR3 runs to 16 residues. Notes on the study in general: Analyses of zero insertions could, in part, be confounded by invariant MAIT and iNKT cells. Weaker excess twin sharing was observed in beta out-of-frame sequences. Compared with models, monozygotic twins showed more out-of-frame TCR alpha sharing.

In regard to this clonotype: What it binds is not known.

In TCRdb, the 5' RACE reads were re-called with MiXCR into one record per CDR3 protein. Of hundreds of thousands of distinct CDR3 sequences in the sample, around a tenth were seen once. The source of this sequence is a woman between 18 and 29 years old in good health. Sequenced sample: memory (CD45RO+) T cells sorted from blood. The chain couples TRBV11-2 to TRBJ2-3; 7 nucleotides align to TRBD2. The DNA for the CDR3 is TGTGCCAGCAGCTTGGGCGAGCGGGGCGGCACAGATACGCAGTATTTT. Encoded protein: CASSLGERGGTDTQYF.